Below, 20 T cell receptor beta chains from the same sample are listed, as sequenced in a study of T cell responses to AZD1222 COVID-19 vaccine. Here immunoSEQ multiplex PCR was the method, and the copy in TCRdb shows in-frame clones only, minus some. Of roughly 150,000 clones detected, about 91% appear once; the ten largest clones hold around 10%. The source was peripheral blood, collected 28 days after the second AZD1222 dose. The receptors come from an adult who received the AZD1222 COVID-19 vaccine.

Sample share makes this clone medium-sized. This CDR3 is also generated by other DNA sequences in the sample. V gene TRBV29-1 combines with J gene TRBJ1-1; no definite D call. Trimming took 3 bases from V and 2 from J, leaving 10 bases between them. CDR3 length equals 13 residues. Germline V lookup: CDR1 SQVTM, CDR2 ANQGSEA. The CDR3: CSVDRPENTEAFF. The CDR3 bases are TGCAGCGTTGATCGACCAGAAAACACTGAAGCTTTCTTT.

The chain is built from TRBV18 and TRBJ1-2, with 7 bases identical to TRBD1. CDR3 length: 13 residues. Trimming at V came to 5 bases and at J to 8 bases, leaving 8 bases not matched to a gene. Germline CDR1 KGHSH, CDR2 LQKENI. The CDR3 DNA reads TGTGCCAGCTCATATGGGACAGTCGGGGGCTACACCTTC. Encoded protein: CASSYGTVGGYTF.

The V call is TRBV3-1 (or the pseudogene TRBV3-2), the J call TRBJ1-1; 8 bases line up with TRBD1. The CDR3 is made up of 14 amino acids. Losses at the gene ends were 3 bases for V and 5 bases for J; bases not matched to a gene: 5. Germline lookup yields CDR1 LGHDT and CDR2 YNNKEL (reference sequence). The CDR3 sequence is CASSQQGALTEAFF. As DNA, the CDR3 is TGTGCCAGCAGCCAGCAGGGGGCGCTGACTGAAGCTTTCTTT.

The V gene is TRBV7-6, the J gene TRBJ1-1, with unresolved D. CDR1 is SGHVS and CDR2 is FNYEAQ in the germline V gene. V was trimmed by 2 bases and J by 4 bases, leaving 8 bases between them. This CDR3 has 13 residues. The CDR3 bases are TGTGCCAGCAGCTTAACAAGATCCACTGAAGCTTTCTTT. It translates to CASSLTRSTEAFF.

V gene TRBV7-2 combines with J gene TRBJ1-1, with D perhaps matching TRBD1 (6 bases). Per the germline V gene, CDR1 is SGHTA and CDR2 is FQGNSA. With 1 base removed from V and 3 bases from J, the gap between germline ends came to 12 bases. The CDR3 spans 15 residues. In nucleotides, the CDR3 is TGTGCCAGCAGCTTAGTTACCAGGGGAGACACTGAAGCTTTCTTT. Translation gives CASSLVTRGDTEAFF.

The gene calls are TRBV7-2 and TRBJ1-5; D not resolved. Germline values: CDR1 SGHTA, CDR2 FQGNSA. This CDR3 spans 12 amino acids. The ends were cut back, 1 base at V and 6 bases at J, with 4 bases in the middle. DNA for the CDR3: TGTGCCAGCAGCTTAGAAGGTCAGCCCCAGCATTTT. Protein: CASSLEGQPQHF.

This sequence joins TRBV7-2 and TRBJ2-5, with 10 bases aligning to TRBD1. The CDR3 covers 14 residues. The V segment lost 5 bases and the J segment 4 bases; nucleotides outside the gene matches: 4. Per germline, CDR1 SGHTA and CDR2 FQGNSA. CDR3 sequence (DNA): TGTGCCAGCAGCCCGACAGGGGGCGTAGAGACCCAGTACTTC. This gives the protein CASSPTGGVETQYF.

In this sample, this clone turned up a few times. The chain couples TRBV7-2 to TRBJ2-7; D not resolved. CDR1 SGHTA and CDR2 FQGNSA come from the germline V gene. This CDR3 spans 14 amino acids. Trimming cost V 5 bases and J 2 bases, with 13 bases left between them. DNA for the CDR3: TGTGCCAGCAGCCGCCCCGAAAGTCCCTACGAGCAGTACTTC. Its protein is CASSRPESPYEQYF.

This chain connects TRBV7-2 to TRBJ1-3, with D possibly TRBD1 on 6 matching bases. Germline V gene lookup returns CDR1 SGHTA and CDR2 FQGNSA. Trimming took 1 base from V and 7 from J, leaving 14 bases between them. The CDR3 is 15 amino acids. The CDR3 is CASSLVAGVGNTIYF. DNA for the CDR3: TGTGCCAGCAGCTTAGTGGCAGGGGTAGGGAACACCATATATTTT.

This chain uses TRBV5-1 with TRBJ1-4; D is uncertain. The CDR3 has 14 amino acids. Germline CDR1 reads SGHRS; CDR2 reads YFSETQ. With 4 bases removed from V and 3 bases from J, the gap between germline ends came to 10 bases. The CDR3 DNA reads TGCGCCAGCAGCAATGCCAGACCTAATGAAAAACTGTTTTTT. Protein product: CASSNARPNEKLFF.

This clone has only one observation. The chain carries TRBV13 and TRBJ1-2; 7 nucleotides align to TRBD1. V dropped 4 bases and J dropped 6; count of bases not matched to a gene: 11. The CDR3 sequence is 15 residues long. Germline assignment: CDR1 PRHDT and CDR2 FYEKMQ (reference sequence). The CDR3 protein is CASSSVKYRGHGYTF. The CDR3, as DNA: TGTGCCAGCAGCTCCGTGAAATATAGGGGGCATGGCTACACCTTC.

The DNA of the CDR3 is TGCGCCAGCAGCTATGGGCAGGGCAATCAGCCCCAGCATTTT. This gives the protein CASSYGQGNQPQHF. The rearrangement joins TRBV5-1 to TRBJ1-5; D ambiguous. The V gene lost 3 bases and the J gene lost 2 bases, with 9 bases spanning the gap. CDR1 is SGHRS, CDR2 YFSETQ, per germline. The CDR3 is 14 residues long. Based on the CDR3 plus reference TRBV5-1 and TRBJ1-5, the full variable domain is KAGVTQTPRYLIKTRGQQVTLSCSPISGHRSVSWYQQTPGQGLQFLFEYFSETQRNKGNFPGRFSGRQFSNSRSEMNVSTLELGDSALYLCASSYGQGNQPQHFGDGTRLSIL.

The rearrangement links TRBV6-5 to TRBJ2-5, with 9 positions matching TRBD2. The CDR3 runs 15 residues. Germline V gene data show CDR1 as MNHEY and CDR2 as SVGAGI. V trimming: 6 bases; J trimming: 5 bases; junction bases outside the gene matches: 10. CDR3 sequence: CASSQREALMETQYF. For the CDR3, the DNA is TGTGCCAGCAGCCAGCGGGAGGCACTGATGGAGACCCAGTACTTC.

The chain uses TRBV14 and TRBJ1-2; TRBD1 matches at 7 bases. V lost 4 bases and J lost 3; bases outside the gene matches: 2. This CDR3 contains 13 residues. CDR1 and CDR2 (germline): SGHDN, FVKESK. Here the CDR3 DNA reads TGTGCCAGCAGCCCGACAGGGTACTATGGCTACACCTTC. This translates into CASSPTGYYGYTF.

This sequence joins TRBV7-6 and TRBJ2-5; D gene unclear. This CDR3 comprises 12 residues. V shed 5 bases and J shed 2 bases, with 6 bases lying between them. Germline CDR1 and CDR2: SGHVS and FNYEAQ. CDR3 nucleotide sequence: TGTGCCAGCAGCCCGTTGCAAGAGACCCAGTACTTC. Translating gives CASSPLQETQYF.

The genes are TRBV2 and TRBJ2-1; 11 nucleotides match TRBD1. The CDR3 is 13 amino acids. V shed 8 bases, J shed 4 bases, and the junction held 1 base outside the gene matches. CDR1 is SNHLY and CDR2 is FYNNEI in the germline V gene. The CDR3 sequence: CASGDRGYNEQFF. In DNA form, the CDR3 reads TGTGCCAGCGGGGACAGGGGGTACAATGAGCAGTTCTTC. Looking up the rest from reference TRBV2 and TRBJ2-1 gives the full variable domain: EPEVTQTPSHQVTQMGQEVILRCVPISNHLYFYWYRQILGQKVEFLVSFYNNEISEKSEIFDDQFSVERPDGSNFTLKIRSTKLEDSAMYFCASGDRGYNEQFFGPGTRLTVL.

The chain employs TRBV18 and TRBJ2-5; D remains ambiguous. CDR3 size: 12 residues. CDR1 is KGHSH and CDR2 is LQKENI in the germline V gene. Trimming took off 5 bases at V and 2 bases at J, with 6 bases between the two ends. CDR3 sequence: CASSASQETQYF. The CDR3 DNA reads TGTGCCAGCTCAGCCTCGCAAGAGACCCAGTACTTC.

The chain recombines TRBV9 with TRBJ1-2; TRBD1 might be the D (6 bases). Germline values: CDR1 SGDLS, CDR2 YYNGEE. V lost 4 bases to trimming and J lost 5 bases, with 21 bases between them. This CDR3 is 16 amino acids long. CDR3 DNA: TGTGCCAGCAGCCATCAACTTACAGGGCTTCAGTATGGCTACACCTTC. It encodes CASSHQLTGLQYGYTF.

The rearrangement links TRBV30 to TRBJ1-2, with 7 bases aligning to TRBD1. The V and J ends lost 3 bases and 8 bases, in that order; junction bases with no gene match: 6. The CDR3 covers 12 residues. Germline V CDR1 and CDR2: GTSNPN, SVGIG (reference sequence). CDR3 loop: CAWRDRAGGYTF. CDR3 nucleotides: TGTGCCTGGAGAGACAGGGCAGGGGGCTACACCTTC. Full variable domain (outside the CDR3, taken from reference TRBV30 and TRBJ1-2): SQTIHQWPATLVQPVGSPLSLECTVEGTSNPNLYWYRQAAGRGLQLLFYSVGIGQISSEVPQNLSASRPQDRQFILSSKKLLLSDSGFYLCAWRDRAGGYTFGSGTRLTVV.

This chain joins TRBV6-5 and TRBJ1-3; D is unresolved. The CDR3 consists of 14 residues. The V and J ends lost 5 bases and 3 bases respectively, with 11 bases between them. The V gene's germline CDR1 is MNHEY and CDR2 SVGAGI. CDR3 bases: TGTGCCAGCAGTCGCCCGGGGTTTGGAAACACCATATATTTT. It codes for CASSRPGFGNTIYF.